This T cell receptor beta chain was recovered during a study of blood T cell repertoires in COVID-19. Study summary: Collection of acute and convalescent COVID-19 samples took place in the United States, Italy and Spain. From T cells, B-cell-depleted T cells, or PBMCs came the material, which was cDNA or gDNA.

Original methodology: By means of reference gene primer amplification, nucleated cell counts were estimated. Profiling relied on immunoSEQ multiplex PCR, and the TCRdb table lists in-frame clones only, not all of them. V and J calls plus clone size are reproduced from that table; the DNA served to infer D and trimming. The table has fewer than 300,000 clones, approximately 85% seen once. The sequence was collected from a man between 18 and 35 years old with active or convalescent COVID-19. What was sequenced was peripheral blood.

The CDR3 is CASSLDRDTDTQYF. CDR3 bases: TGCGCCAGCAGCCTCGACAGGGATACAGATACGCAGTATTTT. The chain carries TRBV4-1 and TRBJ2-3; 7 nucleotides align to TRBD1. CDR3 length: 14 amino acids. CDR1 MGHRA and CDR2 YSYEKL come from the germline V gene. Germline trimming cut 4 bases from V and 3 bases from J; bases unmatched to any gene: 4.